At least ten counts were recorded for the clone carrying this T cell receptor beta chain. Its antigen is unidentified. Time point specified: newly diagnosed GD, antithyroid drugs for less than 3 months. Extracted PBMC RNA gave rise to the TCR library. This sample is part of a study of regulatory T cells in long-lasting Graves disease. Library construction for TCR beta used iRepertoire HTBI primers and Arm-PCR of CDR3 regions. TCRdb ran MiXCR on the multiplex PCR reads and lists one entry per CDR3 protein. Counted here are a few hundred thousand distinct CDR3 sequences, roughly 18% occurring once; the ten biggest clones make up roughly 10%. This CDR3 is built from 15 residues. Germline assignment: CDR1 SGHRS and CDR2 YFSETQ. Unmatched junction bases numbered 7, after V lost 4 bases and J lost 7 bases. Study outcomes and limitations: Favoring TRBV28, TRBJ1-2 and TRBJ2-5 was a feature seen in persistent disease.

The sample was also linked to a second study, of T cells in Graves' hyperthyroidism and ophthalmopathy. This second report adds: The study used the HTBI primer set for a first-round RT-PCR of the TCR CDR3.

This TCR was sampled from a woman between 25 and 40 years old with Graves disease. This rearrangement joins TRBV5-1 to TRBJ2-7, with 14 bases lining up with TRBD2. The specimen comprised peripheral blood mononuclear cells (PBMCs), sampled at new diagnosis, from a patient treated with antithyroid drugs. Here the CDR3 DNA reads TGCGCCAGCAGCCCTGGGACTAGCGGGAGTCGGGAGCAGTACTTC. This sequence encodes CASSPGTSGSREQYF.